Listed below are T cell receptor beta chains from one sample, sequenced in a study of T cell responses to AZD1222 COVID-19 vaccine. Sequencing used immunoSEQ multiplex PCR; TCRdb keeps in-frame clones, though not all of them. The sample lists roughly 190,000 clones, 85% to 95% seen once, with 1% to 1.5% in the top ten. The sample consisted of peripheral blood, taken on day 0 of AZD1222 vaccination. These receptors were collected from an adult in good health. Both conserved end residues are part of each CDR3. A D gene is named only where the DNA matches it firmly. The listing skips clone size in some rows; elsewhere it reads once, few, many or a size class.

NA | TRBJ2-1 | TRBV5-4 | NA | CASRKGYNEQFF | TGTGCCAGCAGAAAGGGGTACAATGAGCAGTTCTTC
NA | TRBJ1-1 | TRBV13 | NA | CASSLGAPTEAFF | TGTGCCAGCAGCTTAGGGGCCCCCACTGAAGCTTTCTTT
NA | TRBJ1-5 | TRBV5-1 | TRBD1 | CASSRGQGDSNQPQHF | TGCGCCAGCAGCCGCGGACAGGGCGATAGCAATCAGCCCCAGCATTTT
NA | TRBJ1-1 | TRBV5-8 | TRBD1 | CASSPRQGLNTEAFF | TGTGCCAGCAGCCCCCGACAGGGATTAAACACTGAAGCTTTCTTT
NA | TRBJ1-1 | TRBV7-9 | NA | CASGSSPLNTEAFF | TGTGCCAGCGGATCGTCCCCCTTGAACACTGAAGCTTTCTTT
NA | TRBJ2-1 | TRBV29-1 | NA | CSVEVGVTEQFF | TGCAGCGTTGAAGTCGGGGTTACTGAGCAGTTCTTC
NA | TRBJ2-2 | TRBV16 | NA | CASSQYGNTGELFF | TGTGCCAGCAGCCAATACGGTAACACCGGGGAGCTGTTTTTT
NA | TRBJ2-2 | TRBV7-7 | NA | CASSSVVQRELFF | TGTGCCAGCAGCTCGGTAGTGCAGCGGGAGCTGTTTTTT
NA | TRBJ2-1 | TRBV11-3 | NA | CASSLSRQNEQFF | TGTGCCAGCAGCTTAAGTCGGCAGAATGAGCAGTTCTTC
NA | TRBJ2-1 | TRBV4-1 | NA | CASSQGPSSYNEQFF | TGCGCCAGCAGCCAAGGCCCGAGCTCCTACAATGAGCAGTTCTTC
NA | TRBJ2-3 | TRBV3-1/TRBV3-2 | NA | CASSRTHASTDTQYF | TGTGCCAGCAGCCGGACTCATGCTAGCACAGATACGCAGTATTTT
NA | TRBJ1-2 | TRBV5-4 | TRBD1 | CASSFTGGNGYTF | TGTGCCAGCAGCTTCACAGGGGGGAATGGCTACACCTTC
once | TRBJ1-6 | TRBV28 | TRBD1 | CASSFRRTGDYSPLHF | TGTGCCAGCAGTTTCCGTCGGACAGGCGACTATTCACCCCTCCACTTT
once | TRBJ1-1 | TRBV28 | NA | CASSLTTEAFF | TGTGCCAGCAGTTTAACCACTGAAGCTTTCTTT
NA | TRBJ2-1 | TRBV6-5 | NA | CASANRDGSYNEQFF | TGTGCCAGCGCAAACCGGGACGGCTCCTACAATGAGCAGTTCTTC
NA | TRBJ1-6 | TRBV7-9 | NA | CASSPEGNSPLHF | TGTGCCAGCAGCCCGGAGGGAAATTCACCCCTCCACTTT
NA | TRBJ1-4 | TRBV9 | NA | CASSVAGQGKEKLFF | TGTGCCAGCAGCGTAGCCGGCCAGGGAAAGGAAAAACTGTTTTTT
few | TRBJ1-2 | TRBV27 | NA | CASSPGPRTNYGYTF | TGTGCCAGCAGCCCCGGGCCCCGAACTAACTATGGCTACACCTTC
NA | TRBJ1-1 | TRBV6-5 | TRBD1 | CASSKRQGGTEAFF | TGTGCCAGCAGTAAACGGCAGGGGGGGACTGAAGCTTTCTTT
NA | TRBJ2-7 | TRBV24-1 | TRBD2 | CATSDGASGGEEQYF | TGTGCCACCAGTGATGGGGCTAGCGGGGGGGAGGAGCAGTACTTC
NA | TRBJ1-2 | TRBV3-1/TRBV3-2 | NA | CASSFGTDGYTF | TGTGCCAGCAGCTTTGGGACGGATGGCTACACCTTC
NA | TRBJ1-5 | TRBV28 | NA | CASSQLRAQHF | TGTGCCAGCAGTCAACTTCGAGCCCAGCATTTT
NA | TRBJ2-5 | TRBV7-7 | TRBD2 | CASSKAGGPETQYF | TGTGCCAGCAGCAAAGCGGGGGGGCCGGAGACCCAGTACTTC
NA | TRBJ2-2 | TRBV7-2 | NA | CASSGRLNTGELFF | TGTGCCAGCAGCGGTCGTCTTAACACCGGGGAGCTGTTTTTT
NA | TRBJ1-2 | TRBV5-4 | NA | CASSLAGRKNGYTF | TGTGCCAGCAGCTTGGCCGGGCGCAAAAATGGCTACACCTTC
NA | TRBJ1-1 | TRBV28 | NA | CASTPSRGTSRNTEAFF | TGTGCCAGCACCCCCAGCAGGGGTACGAGTAGGAACACTGAAGCTTTCTTT
NA | TRBJ1-4 | TRBV28 | TRBD1 | CASSSPTGSDEKLFF | TGTGCCAGCAGCTCACCGACAGGGAGTGATGAAAAACTGTTTTTT